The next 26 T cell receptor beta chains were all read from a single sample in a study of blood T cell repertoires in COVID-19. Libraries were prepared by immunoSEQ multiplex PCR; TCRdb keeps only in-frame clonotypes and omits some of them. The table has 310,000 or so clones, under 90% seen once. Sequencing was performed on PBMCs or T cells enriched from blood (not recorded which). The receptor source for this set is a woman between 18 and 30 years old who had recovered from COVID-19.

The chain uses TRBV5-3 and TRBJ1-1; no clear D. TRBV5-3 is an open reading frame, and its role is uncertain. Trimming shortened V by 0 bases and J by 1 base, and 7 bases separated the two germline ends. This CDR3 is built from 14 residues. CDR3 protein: CARSLDSENTEAFF. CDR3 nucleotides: TGTGCCAGAAGCTTGGACAGTGAGAACACTGAAGCTTTCTTT.

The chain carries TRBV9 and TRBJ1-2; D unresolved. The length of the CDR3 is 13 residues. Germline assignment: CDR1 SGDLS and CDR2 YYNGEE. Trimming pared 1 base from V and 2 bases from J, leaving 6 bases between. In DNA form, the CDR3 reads TGTGCCAGCAGCGTAAGCCCCAACTATGGCTACACCTTC. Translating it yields CASSVSPNYGYTF.

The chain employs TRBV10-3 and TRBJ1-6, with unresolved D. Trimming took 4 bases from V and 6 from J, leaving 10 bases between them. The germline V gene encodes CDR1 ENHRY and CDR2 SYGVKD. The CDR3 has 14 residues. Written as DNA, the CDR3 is TGTGCCATCAGTGGCCGGGGTGCTAATTCACCCCTCCACTTT. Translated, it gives CAISGRGANSPLHF.

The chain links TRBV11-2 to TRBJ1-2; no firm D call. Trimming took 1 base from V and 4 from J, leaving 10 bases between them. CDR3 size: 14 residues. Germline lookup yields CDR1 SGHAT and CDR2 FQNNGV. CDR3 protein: CASSLGSTSYGYTF. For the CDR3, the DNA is TGTGCCAGCAGCTTAGGGAGCACCTCCTATGGCTACACCTTC. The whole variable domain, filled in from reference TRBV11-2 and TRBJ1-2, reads EAGVAQSPRYKIIEKRQSVAFWCNPISGHATLYWYQQILGQGPKLLIQFQNNGVVDDSQLPKDRFSAERLKGVDSTLKIQPAKLEDSAVYLCASSLGSTSYGYTFGSGTRLTVV.

DNA of the CDR3: TGCAGCGTCGCGTCGGGGACAGGGGAAGAGACCCAGTACTTC. This gives the protein CSVASGTGEETQYF. This chain links TRBV29-1 with TRBJ2-5; 10 bases line up with TRBD1. Germline CDR1 SQVTM, CDR2 ANQGSEA. J lost 3 bases, V lost 6 bases, and 7 bases had no gene match. The CDR3 sequence is 14 residues long.

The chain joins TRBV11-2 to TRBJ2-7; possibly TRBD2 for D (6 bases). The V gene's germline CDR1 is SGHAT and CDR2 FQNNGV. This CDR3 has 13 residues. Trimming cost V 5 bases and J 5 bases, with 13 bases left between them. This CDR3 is CASSEGLAHEQYF. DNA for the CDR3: TGTGCCAGCAGCGAGGGACTTGCTCACGAGCAGTACTTC. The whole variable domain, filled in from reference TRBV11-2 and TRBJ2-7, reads EAGVAQSPRYKIIEKRQSVAFWCNPISGHATLYWYQQILGQGPKLLIQFQNNGVVDDSQLPKDRFSAERLKGVDSTLKIQPAKLEDSAVYLCASSEGLAHEQYFGPGTRLTVT.

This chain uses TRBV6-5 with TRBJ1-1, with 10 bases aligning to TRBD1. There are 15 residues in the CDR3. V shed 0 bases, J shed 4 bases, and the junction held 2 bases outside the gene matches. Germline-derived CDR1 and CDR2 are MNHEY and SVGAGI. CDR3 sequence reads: CASSYSGQGSTEAFF. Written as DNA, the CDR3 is TGTGCCAGCAGTTACTCGGGACAGGGGAGCACTGAAGCTTTCTTT.

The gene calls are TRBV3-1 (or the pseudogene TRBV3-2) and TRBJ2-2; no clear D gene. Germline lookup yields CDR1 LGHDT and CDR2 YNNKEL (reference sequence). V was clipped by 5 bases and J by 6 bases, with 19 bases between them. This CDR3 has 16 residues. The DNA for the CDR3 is TGTGCCAGCAGCTCACCTTACCCTAGAGGAGCCGGGGAGCTGTTTTTT. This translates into CASSSPYPRGAGELFF.

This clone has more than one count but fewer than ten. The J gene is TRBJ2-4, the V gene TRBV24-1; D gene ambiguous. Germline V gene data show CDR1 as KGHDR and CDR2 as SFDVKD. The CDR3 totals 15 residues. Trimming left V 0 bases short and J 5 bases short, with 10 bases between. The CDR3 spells CATSDLHGSENIQYF. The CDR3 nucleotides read TGTGCCACCAGTGATTTGCACGGTTCGGAAAACATTCAGTACTTC.

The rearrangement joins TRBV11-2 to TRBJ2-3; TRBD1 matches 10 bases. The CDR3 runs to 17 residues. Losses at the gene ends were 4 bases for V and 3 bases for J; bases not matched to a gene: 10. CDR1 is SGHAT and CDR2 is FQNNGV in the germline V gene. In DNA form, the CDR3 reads TGTGCCAGCAGCTCGGGAGCGGGACAGGGGAGGACAGATACGCAGTATTTT. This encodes CASSSGAGQGRTDTQYF.

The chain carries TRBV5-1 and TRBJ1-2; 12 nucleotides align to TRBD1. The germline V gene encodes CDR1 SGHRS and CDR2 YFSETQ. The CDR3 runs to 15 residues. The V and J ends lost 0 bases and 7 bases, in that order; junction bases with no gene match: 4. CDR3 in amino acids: CASSLGDRGHRGYTF. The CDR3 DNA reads TGCGCCAGCAGCTTGGGGGACAGGGGGCATCGTGGCTACACCTTC.

The CDR3 DNA follows: TGCGCCAGCAGCTTAAATCCTAGCGGGACCGAAGAGACCCAGTACTTC. As protein: CASSLNPSGTEETQYF. The V call is TRBV5-1, the J call TRBJ2-5; 9 bases are a match to TRBD2. Losses at the gene ends were 2 bases for V and 3 bases for J; bases not matched to a gene: 8. The CDR3 consists of 16 residues. Germline assignment: CDR1 SGHRS and CDR2 YFSETQ.

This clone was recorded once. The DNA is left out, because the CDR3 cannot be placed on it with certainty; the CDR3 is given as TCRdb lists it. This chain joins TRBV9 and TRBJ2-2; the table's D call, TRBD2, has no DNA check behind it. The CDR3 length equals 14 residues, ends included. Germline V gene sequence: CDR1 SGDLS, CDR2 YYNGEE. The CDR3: CASSSSRAVGELFF.

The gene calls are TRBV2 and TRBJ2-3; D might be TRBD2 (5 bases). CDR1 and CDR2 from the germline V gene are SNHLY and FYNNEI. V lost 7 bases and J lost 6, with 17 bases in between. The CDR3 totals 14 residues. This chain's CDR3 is CASTLYPSGDTQYF. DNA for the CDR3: TGTGCCAGCACCCTGTATCCATCGGGGGATACGCAGTATTTT.

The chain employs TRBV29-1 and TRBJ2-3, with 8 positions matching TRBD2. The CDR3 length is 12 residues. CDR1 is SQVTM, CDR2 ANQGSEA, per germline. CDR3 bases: TGCGGGTCGGCGGGAGGTTCAGATACGCAGTATTTT. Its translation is CGSAGGSDTQYF.

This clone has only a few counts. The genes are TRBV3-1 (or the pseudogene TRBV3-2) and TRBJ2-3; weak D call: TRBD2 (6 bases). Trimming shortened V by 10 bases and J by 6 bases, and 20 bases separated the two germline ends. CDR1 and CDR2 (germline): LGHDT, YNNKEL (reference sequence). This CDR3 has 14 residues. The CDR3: CATTPPGEVDTQYF. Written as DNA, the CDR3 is TGTGCCACCACCCCACCCGGGGAGGTTGATACGCAGTATTTT.

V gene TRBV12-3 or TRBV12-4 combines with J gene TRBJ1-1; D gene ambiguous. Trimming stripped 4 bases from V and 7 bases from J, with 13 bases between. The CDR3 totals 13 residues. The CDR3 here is CASSSYRRSEAFF. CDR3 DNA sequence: TGTGCCAGCAGTTCATACCGACGGAGTGAAGCTTTCTTT.

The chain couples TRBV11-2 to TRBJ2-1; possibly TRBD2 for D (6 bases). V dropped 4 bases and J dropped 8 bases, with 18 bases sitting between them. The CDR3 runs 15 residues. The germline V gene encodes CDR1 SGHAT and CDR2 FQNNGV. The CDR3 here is CASSSRDSRSHEQFF. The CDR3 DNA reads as TGTGCCAGCAGCTCCCGGGACTCCCGTTCGCATGAGCAGTTCTTC.

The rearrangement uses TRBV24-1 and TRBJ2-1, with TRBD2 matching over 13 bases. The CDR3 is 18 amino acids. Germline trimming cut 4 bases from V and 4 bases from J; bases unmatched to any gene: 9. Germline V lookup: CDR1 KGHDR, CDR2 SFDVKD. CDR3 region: CATSDPGLAGATYNEQFF. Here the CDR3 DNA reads TGTGCCACCAGTGACCCAGGACTAGCGGGAGCCACATACAATGAGCAGTTCTTC.

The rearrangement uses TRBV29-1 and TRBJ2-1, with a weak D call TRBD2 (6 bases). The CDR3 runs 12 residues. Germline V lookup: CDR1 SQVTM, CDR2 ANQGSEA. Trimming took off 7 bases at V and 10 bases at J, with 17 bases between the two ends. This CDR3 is CSAGDFSREQFF. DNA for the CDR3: TGCAGCGCCGGGGACTTCTCCAGAGAGCAGTTCTTC.

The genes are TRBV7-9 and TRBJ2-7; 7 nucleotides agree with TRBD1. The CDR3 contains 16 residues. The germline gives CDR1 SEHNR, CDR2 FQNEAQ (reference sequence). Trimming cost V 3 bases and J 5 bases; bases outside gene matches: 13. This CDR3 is CASSLGNRGVTDEQYF. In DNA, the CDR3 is TGTGCCAGCAGCTTGGGTAACAGGGGAGTCACCGACGAGCAGTACTTC.

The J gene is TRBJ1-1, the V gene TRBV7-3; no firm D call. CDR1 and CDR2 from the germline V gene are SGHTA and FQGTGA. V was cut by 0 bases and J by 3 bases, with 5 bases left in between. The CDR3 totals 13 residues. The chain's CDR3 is CASSLTSDTEAFF. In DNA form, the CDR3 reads TGTGCCAGCAGCTTAACCTCGGACACTGAAGCTTTCTTT.

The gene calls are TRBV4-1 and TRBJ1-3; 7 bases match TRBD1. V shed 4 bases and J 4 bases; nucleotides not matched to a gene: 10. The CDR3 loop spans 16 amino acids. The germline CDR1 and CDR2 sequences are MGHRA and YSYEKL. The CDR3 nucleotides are TGCGCCAGCAGCCCCACTGAGGGGGCTTCGGGAAACACCATATATTTT. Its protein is CASSPTEGASGNTIYF.

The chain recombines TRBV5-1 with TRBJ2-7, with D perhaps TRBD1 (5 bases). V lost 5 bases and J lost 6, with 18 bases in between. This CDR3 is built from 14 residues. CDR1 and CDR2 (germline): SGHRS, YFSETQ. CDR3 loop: CASRGALVGSEQYF. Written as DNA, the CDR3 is TGCGCCAGCAGAGGGGCATTGGTAGGGTCCGAGCAGTACTTC.

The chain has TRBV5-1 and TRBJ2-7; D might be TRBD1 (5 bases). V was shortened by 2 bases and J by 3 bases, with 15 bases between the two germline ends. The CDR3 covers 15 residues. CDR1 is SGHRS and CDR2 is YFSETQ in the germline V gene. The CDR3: CASSFREIGDYEQYF. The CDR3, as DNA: TGCGCCAGCAGCTTCAGGGAAATTGGAGACTACGAGCAGTACTTC.

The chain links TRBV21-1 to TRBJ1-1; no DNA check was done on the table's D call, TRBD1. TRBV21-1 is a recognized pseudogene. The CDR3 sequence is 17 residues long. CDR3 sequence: CASSMGHPGHMNTEAFF. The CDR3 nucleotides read TGTGCCAGCAGCATGGGACATCCAGGGCACATGAACACTGAAGCTTTCTTT.